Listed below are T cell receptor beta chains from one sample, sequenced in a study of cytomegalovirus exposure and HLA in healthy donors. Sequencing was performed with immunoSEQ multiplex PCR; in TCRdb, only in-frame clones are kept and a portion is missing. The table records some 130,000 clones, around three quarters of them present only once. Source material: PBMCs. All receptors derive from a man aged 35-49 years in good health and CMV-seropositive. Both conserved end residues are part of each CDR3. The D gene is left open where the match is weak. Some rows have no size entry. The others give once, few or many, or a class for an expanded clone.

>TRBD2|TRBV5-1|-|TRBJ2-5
CASTPRGRRETQYF
TGCGCCAGCACCCCTCGCGGGAGGAGGGAGACCCAGTACTTC
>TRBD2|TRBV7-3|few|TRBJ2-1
CASSRLASSSYNEQFF
TGTGCCAGCAGCCGACTAGCTTCGAGCTCCTACAATGAGCAGTTCTTC
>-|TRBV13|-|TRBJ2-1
CASSYLTVTGNEQFF
TGTGCCAGCAGCTATCTGACTGTAACGGGCAATGAGCAGTTCTTC
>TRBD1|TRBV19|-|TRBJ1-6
CASTRFGTVSNSPLHF
TGTGCCAGTACCCGATTCGGGACAGTCTCTAATTCACCCCTCCACTTT
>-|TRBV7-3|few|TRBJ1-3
CASSLNRVAGSSSGNTIYF
TGTGCCAGCAGCTTAAATCGGGTCGCAGGGTCATCCTCTGGAAACACCATATATTTT
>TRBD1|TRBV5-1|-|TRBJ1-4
CASSLEGQGFNEKLFF
TGCGCCAGCAGCCTAGAAGGACAGGGTTTTAATGAAAAACTGTTTTTT
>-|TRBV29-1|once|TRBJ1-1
CSVDRGIREAFF
TGCAGCGTTGATAGAGGGATCAGAGAAGCTTTCTTT
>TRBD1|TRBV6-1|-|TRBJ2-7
CASRWGQGYYEQYF
TGTGCCAGCAGATGGGGACAGGGATACTACGAGCAGTACTTC
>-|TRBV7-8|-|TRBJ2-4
CASSLAGANIQYF
TGTGCCAGCAGCTTAGCCGGAGCAAACATTCAGTACTTC
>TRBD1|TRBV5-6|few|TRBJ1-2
CASNPGDKGAYYGYTF
TGTGCCAGCAACCCTGGGGATAAGGGGGCCTACTATGGCTACACCTTC
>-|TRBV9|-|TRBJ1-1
CASSVADSTEAFF
TGTGCCAGCAGCGTAGCGGACAGCACTGAAGCTTTCTTT
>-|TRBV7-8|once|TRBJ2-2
CASSLNRHGTNTGELFF
TGTGCCAGCAGCTTAAATCGACACGGAACGAACACCGGGGAGCTGTTTTTT
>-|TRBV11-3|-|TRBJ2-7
CASSLGTESYEQYF
TGTGCCAGCAGCTTGGGGACTGAATCCTACGAGCAGTACTTC
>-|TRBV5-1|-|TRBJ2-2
CASGPGTNTGELFF
TGCGCCAGCGGGCCAGGCACGAACACCGGGGAGCTGTTTTTT
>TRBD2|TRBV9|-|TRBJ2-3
CASSVLGGSATDTQYF
TGTGCCAGCAGCGTATTGGGCGGGAGTGCTACAGATACGCAGTATTTT
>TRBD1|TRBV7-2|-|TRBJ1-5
CASSLVPDRGGQPQHF
TGTGCCAGCAGCTTAGTACCTGACAGGGGGGGCCAGCCCCAGCATTTT
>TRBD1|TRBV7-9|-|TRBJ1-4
CASSLLPLGQSNEKLFF
TGTGCCAGCAGTCTACTCCCTTTGGGACAGTCTAATGAAAAACTGTTTTTT
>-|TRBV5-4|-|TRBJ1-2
CASSTGQMGYTF
TGTGCCAGCAGCACTGGACAAATGGGCTACACCTTC
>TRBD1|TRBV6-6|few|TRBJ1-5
CASSYSTGGGQPQHF
TGTGCCAGCAGTTACTCAACAGGGGGCGGTCAGCCCCAGCATTTT
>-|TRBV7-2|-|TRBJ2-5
CASSLQRGQETQYF
TGTGCCAGCAGCTTGCAACGGGGCCAAGAGACCCAGTACTTC
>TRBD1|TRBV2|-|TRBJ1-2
CASSANTGGYGYTF
TGTGCCAGCAGTGCAAATACAGGGGGATATGGCTACACCTTC
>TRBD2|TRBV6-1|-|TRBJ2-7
CASSESVAGSSYEQYF
TGTGCCAGCAGTGAATCGGTAGCGGGAAGCTCCTACGAGCAGTACTTC
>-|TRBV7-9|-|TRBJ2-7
CASRTGIPYEQYF
TGTGCCAGCAGAACCGGGATTCCCTACGAGCAGTACTTC
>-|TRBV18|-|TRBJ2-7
CASSPPDFPYEQYF
TGTGCCAGCTCACCACCGGACTTTCCCTACGAGCAGTACTTC
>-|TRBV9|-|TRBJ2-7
CASSVARSTHEQYF
TGTGCCAGCAGCGTAGCGAGAAGTACCCACGAGCAGTACTTC
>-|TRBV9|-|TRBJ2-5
CASSVDGSGGETQYF
TGTGCCAGCAGCGTAGACGGGAGCGGCGGAGAGACCCAGTACTTC
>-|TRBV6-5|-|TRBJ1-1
CASSLNNRATEAFF
TGTGCCAGCAGTTTAAACAACAGGGCCACTGAAGCTTTCTTT
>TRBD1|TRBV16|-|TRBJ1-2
CASSQGLRSGQSNF
TGTGCCAGCAGCCAAGGCCTGCGTTCGGGACAGTCGAACTTC
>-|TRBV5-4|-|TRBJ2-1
CASSLVGRVNEQFF
TGTGCCAGCAGCTTGGTCGGGAGAGTCAATGAGCAGTTCTTC
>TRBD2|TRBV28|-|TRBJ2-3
CASSARLAGSTDTQYF
TGTGCCAGCAGCGCTCGACTAGCGGGAAGCACAGATACGCAGTATTTT
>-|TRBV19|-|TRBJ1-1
CASSINSLYTEAFF
TGTGCCAGTAGTATAAACAGTCTATACACTGAAGCTTTCTTT
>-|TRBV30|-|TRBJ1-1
CAWRVIGGTEAFF
TGTGCCTGGAGAGTTATAGGGGGTACTGAAGCTTTCTTT
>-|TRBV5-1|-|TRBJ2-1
CASSLGGAYNEQFF
TGCGCCAGCAGCTTGGGGGGGGCCTACAATGAGCAGTTCTTC
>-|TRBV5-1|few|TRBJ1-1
CASSVQWNTEAFF
TGCGCCAGCAGCGTACAGTGGAACACTGAAGCTTTCTTT
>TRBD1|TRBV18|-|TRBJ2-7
CASSPGQGGFYEQYF
TGTGCCAGCTCACCGGGACAGGGGGGCTTCTACGAGCAGTACTTC